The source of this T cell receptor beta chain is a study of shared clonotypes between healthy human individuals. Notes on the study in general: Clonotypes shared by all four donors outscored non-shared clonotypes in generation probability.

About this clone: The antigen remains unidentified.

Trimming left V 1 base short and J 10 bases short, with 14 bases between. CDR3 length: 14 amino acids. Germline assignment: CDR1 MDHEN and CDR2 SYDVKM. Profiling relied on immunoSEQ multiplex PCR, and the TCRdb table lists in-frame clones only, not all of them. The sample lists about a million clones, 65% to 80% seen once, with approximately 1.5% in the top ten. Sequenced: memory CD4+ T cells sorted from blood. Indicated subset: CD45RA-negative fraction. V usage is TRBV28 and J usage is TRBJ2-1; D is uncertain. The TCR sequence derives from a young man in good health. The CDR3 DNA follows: TGTGCCAGCAGTTTATTTGCCCAGACTTACGAGCAGTTCTTC. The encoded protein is CASSLFAQTYEQFF.